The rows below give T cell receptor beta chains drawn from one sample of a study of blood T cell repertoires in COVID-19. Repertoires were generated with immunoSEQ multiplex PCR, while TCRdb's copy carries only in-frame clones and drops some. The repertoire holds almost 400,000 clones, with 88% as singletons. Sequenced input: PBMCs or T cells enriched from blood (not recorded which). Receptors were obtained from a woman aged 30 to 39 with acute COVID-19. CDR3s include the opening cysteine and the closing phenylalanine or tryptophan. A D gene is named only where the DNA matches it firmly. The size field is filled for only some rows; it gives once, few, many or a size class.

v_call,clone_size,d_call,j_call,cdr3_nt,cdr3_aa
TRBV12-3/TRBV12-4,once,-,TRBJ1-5,TGTGCCAGCAGTTCACCTATTCAGCCCCAGCATTTT,CASSSPIQPQHF
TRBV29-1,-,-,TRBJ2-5,TGCAGCGTATTGCGGGGAGGAGAGACCCAGTACTTC,CSVLRGGETQYF
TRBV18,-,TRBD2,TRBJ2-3,TGTGCCAGCTCACCAACTAGCGGGGGCTACACAGATACGCAGTATTTT,CASSPTSGGYTDTQYF
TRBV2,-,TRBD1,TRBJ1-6,TGTGCCAGCAGTTCCGGGACAGGGCGATCACCCCTCCACTTT,CASSSGTGRSPLHF
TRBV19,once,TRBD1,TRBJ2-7,TGTGCCAGTAGTGCCGGTGGGACAGGGGGCTACGAGCAGTACTTC,CASSAGGTGGYEQYF
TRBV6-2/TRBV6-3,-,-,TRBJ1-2,TGTGCCAGCAGTCCAGGTGGGGGCAGGCGAAACTATGGCTACACCTTC,CASSPGGGRRNYGYTF
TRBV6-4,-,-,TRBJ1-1,TGTGCCAGCAGTGACCCCCCCTGCCTCGGGGGTTTCTTT,CASSDPPCLGGFF
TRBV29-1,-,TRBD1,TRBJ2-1,TGCAGCGTTGAGGGACAGGGGTTCGGCAATGAGCAGTTCTTC,CSVEGQGFGNEQFF
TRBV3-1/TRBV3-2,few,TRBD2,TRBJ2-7,TGTGCCAGCAGCCAAGATCGGGGGGACGGGGACTACGAGCAGTACTTC,CASSQDRGDGDYEQYF
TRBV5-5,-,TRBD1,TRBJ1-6,TGTGCCAGCAGCTTGGCCGGGACAGATAATTCACCCCTCCACTTT,CASSLAGTDNSPLHF
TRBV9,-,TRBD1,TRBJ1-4,TGTGCCAGCAGCGCAGGGGGACAGCCTAATGAAAAACTGTTTTTT,CASSAGGQPNEKLFF
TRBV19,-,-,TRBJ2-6,TGTGCCGTCAGGGGCTCTGGGGCCAACGTCCTGACTTTC,CAVRGSGANVLTF
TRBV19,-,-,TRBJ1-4,TGTGCCAGTAGATCCATGGGGGGAGTCGCAACTAATGAAAAACTGTTTTTT,CASRSMGGVATNEKLFF
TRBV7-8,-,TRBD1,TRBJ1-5,TGTGCCAGCAGCTTAAACACAGGGGGCGGTCAGCCCCAGCATTTT,CASSLNTGGGQPQHF
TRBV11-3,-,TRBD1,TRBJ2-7,TGTGCCAGCAGCGCGGGGGACAGGGACCGCGAGCAGTACTTC,CASSAGDRDREQYF
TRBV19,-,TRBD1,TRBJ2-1,TGTGCCAGTAGTCGGACAGGGGTTAATGAGCAGTTCTTC,CASSRTGVNEQFF
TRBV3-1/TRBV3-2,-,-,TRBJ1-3,TGTGCCAGCAGCCCCACAGGGACTGGAAACACCATATATTTT,CASSPTGTGNTIYF
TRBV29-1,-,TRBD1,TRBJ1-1,TGCAGCGTTGTATGGGACAGGGGAACTGGTGAAGCTTTCTTT,CSVVWDRGTGEAFF
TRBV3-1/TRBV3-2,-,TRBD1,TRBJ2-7,TGTGCCAGCAGCCCGCGGGACAGGGGGCGAGACGAGCAGTACTTC,CASSPRDRGRDEQYF
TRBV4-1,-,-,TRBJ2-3,TGCGCCAGCAGCCAATCCCTAGCCTCTAGCACAGATACGCAGTATTTT,CASSQSLASSTDTQYF
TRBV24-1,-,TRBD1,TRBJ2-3,TGTGCCACCAGAGAGACAGGGGTAGCAGATACGCAGTATTTT,CATRETGVADTQYF
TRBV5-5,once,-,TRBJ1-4,TGTGCCAGCAGCTTTTCCGCGTTTCCGGATGAAAAACTGTTTTTT,CASSFSAFPDEKLFF
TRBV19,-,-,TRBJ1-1,TGTGCCAGTAGTCGGACGGTGGGGGGATTCATGAACACTGAAGCTTTCTTT,CASSRTVGGFMNTEAFF
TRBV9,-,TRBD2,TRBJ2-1,TGTGCCAGCAGCCGTACCGGACTAGCGGGGAGTTCCTACAATGAGCAGTTCTTC,CASSRTGLAGSSYNEQFF
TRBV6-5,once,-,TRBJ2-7,TGTGCCAGCAGTTACTCTGGCTTGCCACCCTACGAGCAGTACTTC,CASSYSGLPPYEQYF
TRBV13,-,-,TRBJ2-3,TGTGCCAGCAGCTTAGGCCCCCGTAAATACACAGATACGCAGTATTTT,CASSLGPRKYTDTQYF
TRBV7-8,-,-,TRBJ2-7,TGTGCCAGCAGCTTAGTCGGGACCTACGAGCAGTACTTC,CASSLVGTYEQYF
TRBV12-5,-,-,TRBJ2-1,TGTGCTAGTGGTTCCGGGAGTTACAATGAGCAGTTCTTC,CASGSGSYNEQFF
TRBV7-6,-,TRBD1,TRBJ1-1,TGTGCCAGCAGCTTAGGGACAGGGTTCGGCACTGAAGCTTTCTTT,CASSLGTGFGTEAFF
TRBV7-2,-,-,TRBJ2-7,TGTGCCAGCAGCCTTGCAGCCGGTCGGGACGAGCAGTACTTC,CASSLAAGRDEQYF
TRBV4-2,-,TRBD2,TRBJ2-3,TGTGCCAGCAGCCAAGCCGGACTAGCGGGGGGGCCGGAAACAGATACGCAGTATTTT,CASSQAGLAGGPETDTQYF
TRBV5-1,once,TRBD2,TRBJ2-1,TGCGCCAGCAGCTTTAGCGGGGGGGCTCCCTACAATGAGCAGTTCTTC,CASSFSGGAPYNEQFF
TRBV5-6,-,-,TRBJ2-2,TGTGCCAGCAGCCCGCGGACTATCGCGAACACCGGGGAGCTGTTTTTT,CASSPRTIANTGELFF
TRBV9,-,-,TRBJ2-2,TGTGCCAGCGGACAGTCCCCCGGGGAGCTGTTTTTT,CASGQSPGELFF
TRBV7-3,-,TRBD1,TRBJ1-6,TGTGCCAGCAGCTTAGGGACAGCCAGGAATTCACCCCTCCACTTT,CASSLGTARNSPLHF
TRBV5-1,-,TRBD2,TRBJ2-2,TGCGCCAGCAGCCGACTAGCGGGGGGCACCGGGGAGCTGTTTTTT,CASSRLAGGTGELFF
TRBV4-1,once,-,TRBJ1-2,TGCGCCAGCAGCCAAGATCTGGCGGTCTATGGCTACACCTTC,CASSQDLAVYGYTF
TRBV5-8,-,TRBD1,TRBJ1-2,TGTGCCTCGGGGGGACAGGGGTATGGCTACACCTTC,CASGGQGYGYTF
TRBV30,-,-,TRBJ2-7,TGTGCCTGGAGTGTTGGGACACAAAGGATGGTATCCTACGAGCAGTACTTC,CAWSVGTQRMVSYEQYF
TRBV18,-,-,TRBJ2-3,TGTGCCAGCTCAGGACAAGCGGGTTTTGAGGATACGCAGTATTTT,CASSGQAGFEDTQYF
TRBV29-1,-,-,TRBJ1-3,TGCAGCGTTGCCGAAGGGGGCTCTGGAAACACCATATATTTT,CSVAEGGSGNTIYF
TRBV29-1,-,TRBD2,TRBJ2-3,TGCAGCGGCGGACTAGCGGGGGGGCTTTTGGATACGCAGTATTTT,CSGGLAGGLLDTQYF
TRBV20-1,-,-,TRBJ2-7,TGCAGTGCTAGTGGGCAGGGGAAAACCTACGAGCAGTACTTC,CSASGQGKTYEQYF
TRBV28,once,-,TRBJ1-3,TGTGCCAGCAGTTTTAGGGGGAGTGGAAACACCATATATTTT,CASSFRGSGNTIYF
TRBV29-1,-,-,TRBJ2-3,TGCAGCGTTCCCACCGGGGAGGCAGGGATAATTTTT,CSVPTGEAGIIF
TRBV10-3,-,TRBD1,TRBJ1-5,TGTGCCATCACCGGGGACAGGGGACAGCCCCAGCATTTT,CAITGDRGQPQHF